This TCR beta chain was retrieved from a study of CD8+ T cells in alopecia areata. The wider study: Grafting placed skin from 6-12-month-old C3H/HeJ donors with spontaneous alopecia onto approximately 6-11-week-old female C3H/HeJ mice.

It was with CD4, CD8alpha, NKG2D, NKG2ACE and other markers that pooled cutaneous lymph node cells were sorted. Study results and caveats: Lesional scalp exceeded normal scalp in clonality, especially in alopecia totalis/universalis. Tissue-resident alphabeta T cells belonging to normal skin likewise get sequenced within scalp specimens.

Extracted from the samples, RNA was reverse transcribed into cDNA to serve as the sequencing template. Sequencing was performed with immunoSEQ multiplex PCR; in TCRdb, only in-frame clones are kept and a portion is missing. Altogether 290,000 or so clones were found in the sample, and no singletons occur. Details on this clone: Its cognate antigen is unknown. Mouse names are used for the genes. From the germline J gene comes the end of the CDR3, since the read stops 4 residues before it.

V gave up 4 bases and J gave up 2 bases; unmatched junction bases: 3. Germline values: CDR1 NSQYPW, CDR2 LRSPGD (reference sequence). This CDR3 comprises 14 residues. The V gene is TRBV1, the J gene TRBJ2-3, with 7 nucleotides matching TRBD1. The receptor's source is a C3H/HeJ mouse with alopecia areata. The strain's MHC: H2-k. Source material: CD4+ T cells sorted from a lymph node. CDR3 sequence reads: CTCSGGQNAETLYF. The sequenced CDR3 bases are TGCACCTGCAGTGGGGGACAGAATGCAGAA.